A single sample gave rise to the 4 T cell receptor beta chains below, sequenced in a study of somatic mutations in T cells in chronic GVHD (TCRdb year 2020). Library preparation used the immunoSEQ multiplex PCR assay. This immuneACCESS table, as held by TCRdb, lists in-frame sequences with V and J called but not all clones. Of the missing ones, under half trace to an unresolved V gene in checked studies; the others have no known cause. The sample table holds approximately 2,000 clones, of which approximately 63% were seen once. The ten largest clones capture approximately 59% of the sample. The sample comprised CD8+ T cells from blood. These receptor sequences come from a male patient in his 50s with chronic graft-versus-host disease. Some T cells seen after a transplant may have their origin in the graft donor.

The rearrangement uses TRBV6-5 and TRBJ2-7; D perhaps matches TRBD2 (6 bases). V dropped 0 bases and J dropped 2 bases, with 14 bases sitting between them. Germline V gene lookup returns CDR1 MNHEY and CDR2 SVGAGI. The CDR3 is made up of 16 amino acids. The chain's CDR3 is CASSYSGTQSPYEQYF. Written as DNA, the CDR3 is TGTGCCAGCAGTTACTCGGGGACTCAATCTCCCTACGAGCAGTACTTC.

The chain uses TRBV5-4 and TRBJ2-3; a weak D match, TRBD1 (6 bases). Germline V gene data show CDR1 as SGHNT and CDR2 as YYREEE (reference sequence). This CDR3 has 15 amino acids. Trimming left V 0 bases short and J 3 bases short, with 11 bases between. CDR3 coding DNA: TGTGCCAGCAGCTTGGCAGGGGCTGGGACAGATACGCAGTATTTT. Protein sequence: CASSLAGAGTDTQYF.

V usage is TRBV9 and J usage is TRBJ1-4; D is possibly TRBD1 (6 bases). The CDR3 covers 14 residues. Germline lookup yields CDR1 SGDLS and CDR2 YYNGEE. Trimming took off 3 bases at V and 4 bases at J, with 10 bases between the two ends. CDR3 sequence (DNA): TGTGCCAGCAGCGGGGGACACCGTAATGAAAAACTGTTTTTT. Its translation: CASSGGHRNEKLFF.

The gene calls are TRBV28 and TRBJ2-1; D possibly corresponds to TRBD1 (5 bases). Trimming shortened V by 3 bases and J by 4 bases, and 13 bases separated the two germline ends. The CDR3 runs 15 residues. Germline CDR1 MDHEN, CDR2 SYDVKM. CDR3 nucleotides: TGTGCCAGCAGTTTTGGGCAGGGCCTGTACAATGAGCAGTTCTTC. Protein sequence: CASSFGQGLYNEQFF.